This T cell receptor (beta chain) was documented in a study of glioma-infiltrating T cells after dendritic cell vaccination. On the study more broadly: Autologous tumor lysate was loaded overnight onto monocyte-derived dendritic cells grown seven to eight days with IL-4 and GM-CSF.

Using immunoSEQ multiplex PCR, the repertoire was profiled, and TCRdb retains in-frame clones only, with some absent. The sample shows about 92,000 clones, 85% to 90% of them seen only once. The CDR3 sequence is 18 residues long. General observations from the study: Longer survival after dendritic cell vaccination followed higher pretreatment TIL content.

As for this clone: Its antigen is as yet unknown.

The sequencing here drew on blood, taken before dendritic cell vaccination. This chain links TRBV21-1 with TRBJ1-1; the table's D call, TRBD1, has no DNA check behind it. TRBV21-1 is a pseudogene. The sequence came from a human donor with glioblastoma. The CDR3 DNA reads as TGTGCCAGCAGCAAGCAAAAGGACAGGGGTGGGTGTGGCACTGAAGCTTTCTTT. Encoded protein: CASSKQKDRGGCGTEAFF.